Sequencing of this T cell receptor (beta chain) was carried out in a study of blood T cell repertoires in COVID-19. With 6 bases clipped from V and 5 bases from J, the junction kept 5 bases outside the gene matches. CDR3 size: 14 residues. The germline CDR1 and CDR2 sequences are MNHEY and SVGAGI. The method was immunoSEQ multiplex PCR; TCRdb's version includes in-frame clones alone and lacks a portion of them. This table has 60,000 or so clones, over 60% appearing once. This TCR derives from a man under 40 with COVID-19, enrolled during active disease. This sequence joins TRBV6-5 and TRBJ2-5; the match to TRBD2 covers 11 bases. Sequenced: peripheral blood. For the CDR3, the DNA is TGTGCCAGCAGGACTAGCGGGACCCGGGAGACCCAGTACTTC. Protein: CASRTSGTRETQYF.